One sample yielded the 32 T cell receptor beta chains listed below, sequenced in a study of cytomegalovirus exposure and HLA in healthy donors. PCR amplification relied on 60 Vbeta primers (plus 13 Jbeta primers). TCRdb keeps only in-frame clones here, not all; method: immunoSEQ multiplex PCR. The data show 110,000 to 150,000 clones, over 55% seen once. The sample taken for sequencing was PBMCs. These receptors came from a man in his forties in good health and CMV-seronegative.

Here the CDR3 reads CASSLQKPTDTQYF. In DNA, the CDR3 is TGCGCCAGCAGCCTACAGAAACCCACAGATACGCAGTATTTT. The chain carries TRBV4-1 and TRBJ2-3; D is unresolved. The CDR3 has 14 residues. V lost 4 bases and J lost 2, with 10 bases in between. Per the germline V gene, CDR1 is MGHRA and CDR2 is YSYEKL.

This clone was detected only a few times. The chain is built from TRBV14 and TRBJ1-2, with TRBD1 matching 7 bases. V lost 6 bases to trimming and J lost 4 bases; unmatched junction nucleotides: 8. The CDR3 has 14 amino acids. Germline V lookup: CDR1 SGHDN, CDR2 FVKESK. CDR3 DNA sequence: TGTGCCAGCAGTCGACAGGGAAATGCCTATGGCTACACCTTC. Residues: CASSRQGNAYGYTF. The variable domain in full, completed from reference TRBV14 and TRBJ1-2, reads EAGVTQFPSHSVIEKGQTVTLRCDPISGHDNLYWYRRVMGKEIKFLLHFVKESKQDESGMPNNRFLAERTGGTYSTLKVQPAELEDSGVYFCASSRQGNAYGYTFGSGTRLTVV.

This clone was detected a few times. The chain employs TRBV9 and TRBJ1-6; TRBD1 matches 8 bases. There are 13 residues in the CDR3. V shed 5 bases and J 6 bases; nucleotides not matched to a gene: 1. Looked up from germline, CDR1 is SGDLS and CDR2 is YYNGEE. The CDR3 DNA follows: TGTGCCAGCAGGGGACAGGCTAATTCACCCCTCCACTTT. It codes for CASRGQANSPLHF.

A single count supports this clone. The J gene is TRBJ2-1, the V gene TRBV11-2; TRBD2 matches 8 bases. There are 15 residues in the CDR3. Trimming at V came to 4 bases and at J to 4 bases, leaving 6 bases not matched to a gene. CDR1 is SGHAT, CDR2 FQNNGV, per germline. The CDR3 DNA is TGTGCCAGCAGCTACAGCGGGAGTAGTTACAATGAGCAGTTCTTC. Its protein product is CASSYSGSSYNEQFF.

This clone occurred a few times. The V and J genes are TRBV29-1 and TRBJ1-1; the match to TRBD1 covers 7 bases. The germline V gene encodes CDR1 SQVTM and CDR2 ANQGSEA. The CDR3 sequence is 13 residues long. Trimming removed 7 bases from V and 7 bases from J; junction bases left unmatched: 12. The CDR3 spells CSALSRDSLEAFF. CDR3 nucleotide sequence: TGCAGCGCCCTGTCACGGGACAGTCTTGAAGCTTTCTTT.

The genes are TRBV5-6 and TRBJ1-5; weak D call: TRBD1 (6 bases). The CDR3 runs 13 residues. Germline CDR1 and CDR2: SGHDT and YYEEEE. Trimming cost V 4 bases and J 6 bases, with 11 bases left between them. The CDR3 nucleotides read TGTGCCAGCAGCCCGACAGGTGGTCAGCCCCAGCATTTT. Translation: CASSPTGGQPQHF.

Here the CDR3 reads CASSPTISGAGELFF. In DNA form, the CDR3 reads TGTGCCAGCAGCCCTACCATCTCAGGGGCCGGGGAGCTGTTTTTT. The J gene is TRBJ2-2, the V gene TRBV27, with D perhaps TRBD1 (6 bases). CDR1 MNHEY and CDR2 SMNVEV come from the germline V gene (reference sequence). The V end lost 6 bases, the J end lost 6 bases, and 17 bases lay between the germline ends. The length of the CDR3 is 15 residues.

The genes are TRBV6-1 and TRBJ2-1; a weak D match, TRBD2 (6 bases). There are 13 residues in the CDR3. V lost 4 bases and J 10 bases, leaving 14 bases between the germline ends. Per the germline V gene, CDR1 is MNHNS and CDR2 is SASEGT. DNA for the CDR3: TGTGCCAGCAGTGCCTTGATTGGGGGGGAGCAGTTCTTC. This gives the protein CASSALIGGEQFF.

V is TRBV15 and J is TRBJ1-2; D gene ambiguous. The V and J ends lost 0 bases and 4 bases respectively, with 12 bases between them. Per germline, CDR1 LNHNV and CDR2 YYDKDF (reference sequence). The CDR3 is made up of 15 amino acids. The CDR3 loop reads CATSRDEGASYGYTF. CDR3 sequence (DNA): TGTGCCACCAGCAGAGATGAGGGTGCGAGCTATGGCTACACCTTC.

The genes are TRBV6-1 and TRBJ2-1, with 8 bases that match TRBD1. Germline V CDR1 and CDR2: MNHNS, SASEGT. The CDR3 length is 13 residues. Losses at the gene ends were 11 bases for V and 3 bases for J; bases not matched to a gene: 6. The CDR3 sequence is CAGGQANYNEQFF. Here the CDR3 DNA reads TGTGCCGGGGGACAGGCAAACTACAATGAGCAGTTCTTC.

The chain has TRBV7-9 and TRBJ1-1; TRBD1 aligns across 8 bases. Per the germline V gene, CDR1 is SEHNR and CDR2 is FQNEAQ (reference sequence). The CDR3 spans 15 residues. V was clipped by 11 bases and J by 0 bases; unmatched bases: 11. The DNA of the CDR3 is TGTGCCGGGGGACAGGACCCGAATTTGAACACTGAAGCTTTCTTT. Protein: CAGGQDPNLNTEAFF.

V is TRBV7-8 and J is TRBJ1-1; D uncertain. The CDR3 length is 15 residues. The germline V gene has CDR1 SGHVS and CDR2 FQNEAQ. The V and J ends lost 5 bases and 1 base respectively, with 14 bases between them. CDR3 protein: CASSTAGFANTEAFF. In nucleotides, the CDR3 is TGTGCCAGCAGCACGGCGGGATTTGCGAACACTGAAGCTTTCTTT.

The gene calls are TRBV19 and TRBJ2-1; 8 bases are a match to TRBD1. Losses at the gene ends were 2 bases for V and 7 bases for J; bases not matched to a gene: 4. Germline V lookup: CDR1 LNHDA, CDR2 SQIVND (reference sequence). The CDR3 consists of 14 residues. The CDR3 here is CASSILDRENEQFF. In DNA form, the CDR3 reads TGTGCCAGTAGTATATTGGACAGGGAGAATGAGCAGTTCTTC.

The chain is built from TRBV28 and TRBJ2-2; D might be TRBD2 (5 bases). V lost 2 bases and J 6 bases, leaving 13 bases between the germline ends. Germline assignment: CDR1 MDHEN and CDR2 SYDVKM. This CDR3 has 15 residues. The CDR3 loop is CASSLVGAGSGELFF. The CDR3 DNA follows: TGTGCCAGCAGTTTAGTGGGAGCTGGCTCCGGGGAGCTGTTTTTT.

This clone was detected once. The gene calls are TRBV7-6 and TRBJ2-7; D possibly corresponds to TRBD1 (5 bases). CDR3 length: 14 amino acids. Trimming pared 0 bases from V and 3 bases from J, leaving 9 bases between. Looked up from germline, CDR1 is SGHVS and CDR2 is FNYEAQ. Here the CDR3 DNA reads TGTGCCAGCAGCTTAGCACCAGGGAACTACGAGCAGTACTTC. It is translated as CASSLAPGNYEQYF.

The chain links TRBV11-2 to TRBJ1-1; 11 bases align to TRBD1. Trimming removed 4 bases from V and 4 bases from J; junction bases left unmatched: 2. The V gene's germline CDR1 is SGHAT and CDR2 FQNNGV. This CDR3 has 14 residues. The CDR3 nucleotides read TGTGCCAGCAGCTGGGACAGGGGGGGCACTGAAGCTTTCTTT. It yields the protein CASSWDRGGTEAFF.

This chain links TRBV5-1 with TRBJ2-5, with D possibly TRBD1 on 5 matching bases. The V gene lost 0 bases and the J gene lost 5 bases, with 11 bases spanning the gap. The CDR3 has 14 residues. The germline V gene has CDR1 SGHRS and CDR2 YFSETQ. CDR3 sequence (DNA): TGCGCCAGCAGCTTGGATTGGGGCAGGGAGACCCAGTACTTC. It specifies CASSLDWGRETQYF.

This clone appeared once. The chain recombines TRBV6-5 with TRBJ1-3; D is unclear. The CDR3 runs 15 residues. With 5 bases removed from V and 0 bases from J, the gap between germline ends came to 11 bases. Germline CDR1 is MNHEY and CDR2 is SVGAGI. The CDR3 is CASSRSGYSGNTIYF. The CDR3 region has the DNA TGTGCCAGCAGTCGCTCGGGGTACTCTGGAAACACCATATATTTT.

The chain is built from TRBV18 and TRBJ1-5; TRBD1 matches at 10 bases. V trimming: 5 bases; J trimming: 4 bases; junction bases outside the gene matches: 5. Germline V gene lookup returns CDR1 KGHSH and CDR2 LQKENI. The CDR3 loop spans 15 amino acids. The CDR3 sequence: CASSSGTGENQPQHF. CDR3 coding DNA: TGTGCCAGCTCATCCGGGACAGGGGAAAATCAGCCCCAGCATTTT.

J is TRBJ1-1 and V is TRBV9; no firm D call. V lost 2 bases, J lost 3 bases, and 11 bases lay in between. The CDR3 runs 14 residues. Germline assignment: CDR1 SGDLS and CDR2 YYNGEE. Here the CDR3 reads CASSVHTEDTEAFF. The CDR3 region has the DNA TGTGCCAGCAGCGTGCACACTGAGGACACTGAAGCTTTCTTT.

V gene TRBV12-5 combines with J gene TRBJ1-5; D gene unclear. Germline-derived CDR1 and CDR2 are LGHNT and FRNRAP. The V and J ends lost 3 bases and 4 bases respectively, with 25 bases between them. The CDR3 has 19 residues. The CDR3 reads CASGFGSWAHHDPNQPQHF. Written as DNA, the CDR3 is TGTGCTAGTGGTTTTGGGTCCTGGGCCCACCACGATCCTAATCAGCCCCAGCATTTT.

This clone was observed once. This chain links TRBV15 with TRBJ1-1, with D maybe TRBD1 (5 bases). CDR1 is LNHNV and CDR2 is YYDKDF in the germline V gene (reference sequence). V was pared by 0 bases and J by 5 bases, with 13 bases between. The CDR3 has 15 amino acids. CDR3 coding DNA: TGTGCCACCAGCAGAGACGGCAGGGAGGGGACTGAAGCTTTCTTT. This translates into CATSRDGREGTEAFF.

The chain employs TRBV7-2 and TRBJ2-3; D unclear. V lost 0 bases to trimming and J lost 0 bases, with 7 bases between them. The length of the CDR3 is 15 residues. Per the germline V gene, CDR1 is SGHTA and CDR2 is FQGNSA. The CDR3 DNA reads TGTGCCAGCAGCTTAGCCTCGCAGAGCACAGATACGCAGTATTTT. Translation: CASSLASQSTDTQYF.

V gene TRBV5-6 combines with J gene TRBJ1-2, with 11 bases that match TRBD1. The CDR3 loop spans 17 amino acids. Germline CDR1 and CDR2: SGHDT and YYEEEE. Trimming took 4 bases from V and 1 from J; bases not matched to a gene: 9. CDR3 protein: CASSLPGQGALNYGYTF. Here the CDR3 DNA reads TGTGCCAGCAGCCTACCCGGACAGGGGGCGCTTAACTATGGCTACACCTTC.

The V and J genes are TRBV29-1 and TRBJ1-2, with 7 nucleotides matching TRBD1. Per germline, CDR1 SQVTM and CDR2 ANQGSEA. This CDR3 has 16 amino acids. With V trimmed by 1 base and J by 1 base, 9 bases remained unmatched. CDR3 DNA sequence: TGCAGCGTTGAAGGAACAGGGGAGAACGATAACTATGGCTACACCTTC. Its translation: CSVEGTGENDNYGYTF.

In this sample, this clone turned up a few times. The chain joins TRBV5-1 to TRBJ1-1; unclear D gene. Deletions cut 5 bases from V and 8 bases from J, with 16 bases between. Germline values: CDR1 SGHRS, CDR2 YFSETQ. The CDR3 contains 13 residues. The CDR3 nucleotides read TGCGCCAGCAGTAAGGAACTGGGAGGAGAAGCTTTCTTT. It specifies CASSKELGGEAFF. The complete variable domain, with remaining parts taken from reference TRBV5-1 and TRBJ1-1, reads KAGVTQTPRYLIKTRGQQVTLSCSPISGHRSVSWYQQTPGQGLQFLFEYFSETQRNKGNFPGRFSGRQFSNSRSEMNVSTLELGDSALYLCASSKELGGEAFFGQGTRLTVV.

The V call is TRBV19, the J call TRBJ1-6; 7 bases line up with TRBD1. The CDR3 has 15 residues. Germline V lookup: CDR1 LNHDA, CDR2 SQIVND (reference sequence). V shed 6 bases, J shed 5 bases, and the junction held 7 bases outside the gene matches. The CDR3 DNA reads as TGTGCCAGTAGCCGACAGGGTATGAATAATTCACCCCTCCACTTT. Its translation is CASSRQGMNNSPLHF.

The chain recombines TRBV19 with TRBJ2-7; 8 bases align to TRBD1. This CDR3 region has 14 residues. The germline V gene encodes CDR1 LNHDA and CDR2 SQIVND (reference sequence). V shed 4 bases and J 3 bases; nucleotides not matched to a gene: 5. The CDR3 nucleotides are TGTGCCAGTAGTACGGGGACAGGAGTCTACGAGCAGTACTTC. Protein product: CASSTGTGVYEQYF.

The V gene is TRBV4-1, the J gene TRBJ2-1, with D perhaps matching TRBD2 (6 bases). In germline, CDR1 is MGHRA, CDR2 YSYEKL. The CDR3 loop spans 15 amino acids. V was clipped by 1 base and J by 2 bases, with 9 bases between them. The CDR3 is CASSQAGDAYNEQFF. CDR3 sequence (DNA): TGCGCCAGCAGCCAAGCGGGAGACGCCTACAATGAGCAGTTCTTC.

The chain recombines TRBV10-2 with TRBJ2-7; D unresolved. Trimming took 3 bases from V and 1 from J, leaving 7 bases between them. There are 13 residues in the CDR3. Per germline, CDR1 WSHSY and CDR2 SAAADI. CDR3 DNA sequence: TGCGCCAGCAGTGATGGGCGTTCCTACGAGCAGTACTTC. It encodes CASSDGRSYEQYF.

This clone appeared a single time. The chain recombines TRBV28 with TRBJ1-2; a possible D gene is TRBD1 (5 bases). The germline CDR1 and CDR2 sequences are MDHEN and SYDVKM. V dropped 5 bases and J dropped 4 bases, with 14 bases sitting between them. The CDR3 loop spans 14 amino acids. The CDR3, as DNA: TGTGCCAGCAGTCCTTGGACACAATTCTATGGCTACACCTTC. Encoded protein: CASSPWTQFYGYTF.

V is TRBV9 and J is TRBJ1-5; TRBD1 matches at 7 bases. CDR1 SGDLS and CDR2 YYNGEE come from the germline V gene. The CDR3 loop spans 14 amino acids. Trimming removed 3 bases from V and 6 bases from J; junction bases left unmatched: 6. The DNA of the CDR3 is TGTGCCAGCAGCGCCGAAGGGGGCTTTCAGCCCCAGCATTTT. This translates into CASSAEGGFQPQHF. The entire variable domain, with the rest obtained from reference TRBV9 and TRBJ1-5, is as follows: DSGVTQTPKHLITATGQRVTLRCSPRSGDLSVYWYQQSLDQGLQFLIQYYNGEERAKGNILERFSAQQFPDLHSELNLSSLELGDSALYFCASSAEGGFQPQHFGDGTRLSIL.